The T cell receptor (beta chain) under discussion was sequenced for a study of read filtering for tumor transcriptome and immune sequencing. From roughly 390 ng of RNA, a library with molecular barcoded alpha/delta and beta/gamma adaptors was made. From the reads, TCRdb called clonotypes with MiXCR, one entry per CDR3 protein. The table records fewer than 100,000 distinct CDR3 sequences, over 9% of them present only once. Notes on the study in general: In IR-seq, single-read clonotypes were approximately 83% of clonotypes but around 3.5% of reads. Dropping single-read clonotypes raised IR-seq and RNA-seq shared-clonotype correlation.

CDR1 is SEHNR and CDR2 is FQNEAQ in the germline V gene (reference sequence). The CDR3 runs 15 residues. V lost 2 bases and J lost 3; bases outside the gene matches: 6. In this sample, this clonotype turned up many times. The antigen is undetermined. The sequence derives from a donor aged 40 or over with multiple myeloma. This chain joins TRBV7-9 and TRBJ2-5; 7 bases map to TRBD2. Material for sequencing was a population of CD138-negative cells sorted from bone marrow. The CDR3 DNA sequence: TGTGCCAGCAGCTTATTGGGACGGGGGGAAGAGACCCAGTACTTC. It specifies CASSLLGRGEETQYF.